The 11 T cell receptor beta chains below were found in one sample sequenced in a study of OX40 agonist ivuxolimab in advanced cancers. Produced via immunoSEQ multiplex PCR; TCRdb's table is partial and in-frame only. The sample lists under 65,000 clones, about 91% occurring once. Material: CD4+ or CD8+ T cells sorted from blood, obtained in a trial of the OX40 agonist ivuxolimab. The receptors stem from an adult with an advanced solid tumor such as melanoma, head and neck, liver or kidney cancer.

V and J are TRBV7-9 and TRBJ2-2; 11 positions agree with TRBD2. The germline V gene has CDR1 SEHNR and CDR2 FQNEAQ (reference sequence). V dropped 5 bases and J dropped 6; count of bases not matched to a gene: 2. The CDR3 has 14 residues. CDR3 sequence reads: CASSPTSGAGELFF. CDR3 sequence (DNA): TGTGCCAGCAGCCCGACTAGCGGGGCCGGGGAGCTGTTTTTT. Full variable domain (rest looked up from reference TRBV7-9 and TRBJ2-2): DTGVSQNPRHKITKRGQNVTFRCDPISEHNRLYWYRQTLGQGPEFLTYFQNEAQLEKSRLLSDRFSAERPKGSFSTLEIQRTEQGDSAMYLCASSPTSGAGELFFGEGSRLTVL.

The count of this clone is one. The chain couples TRBV9 to TRBJ1-1, with TRBD1 as a possible D gene (5 bases). The CDR3 is made up of 14 amino acids. The V gene's germline CDR1 is SGDLS and CDR2 YYNGEE. Trimming cost V 1 base and J 1 base, with 8 bases left between them. For the CDR3, the DNA is TGTGCCAGCAGCGTATGGGGGAGGAACACTGAAGCTTTCTTT. As protein: CASSVWGRNTEAFF.

The V gene is TRBV13, the J gene TRBJ2-7; 7 bases line up with TRBD2. The junction had 11 bases not matched to a gene; V was cut back by 3 bases and J by 9 bases. Germline lookup yields CDR1 PRHDT and CDR2 FYEKMQ (reference sequence). The CDR3 totals 14 residues. CDR3 DNA: TGTGCCAGCAGCTTTCTCCAGGCAGGCGGGGGGCAGTACTTC. It codes for CASSFLQAGGGQYF. Using reference TRBV13 and TRBJ2-7 for the parts outside the CDR3, the full variable domain is AAGVIQSPRHLIKEKRETATLKCYPIPRHDTVYWYQQGPGQDPQFLISFYEKMQSDKGSIPDRFSAQQFSDYHSELNMSSLELGDSALYFCASSFLQAGGGQYFGPGTRLTVT.

This clone is medium-sized within its sample. This sequence joins TRBV27 and TRBJ2-2, with a tentative D call TRBD2 (6 bases). Trimming took off 5 bases at V and 8 bases at J, with 15 bases between the two ends. The CDR3 sequence is 14 residues long. The germline CDR1 and CDR2 sequences are MNHEY and SMNVEV (reference sequence). CDR3 in DNA: TGTGCCAGCAGTAAACTGGAGGGGTTGGGGGAGCTGTTTTTT. Protein sequence: CASSKLEGLGELFF.

The V call is TRBV2, the J call TRBJ1-3; TRBD1 matches 7 bases. CDR3 length: 14 amino acids. Per germline, CDR1 SNHLY and CDR2 FYNNEI. Unmatched junction bases numbered 6, after V lost 8 bases and J lost 2 bases. The CDR3 reads CASCQGGAGNTIYF. The CDR3 DNA sequence: TGTGCCAGCTGTCAGGGGGGGGCTGGAAACACCATATATTTT.

This chain uses TRBV27 with TRBJ1-1; the D gene is possibly TRBD1 (5 bases). The length of the CDR3 is 14 residues. Germline assignment: CDR1 MNHEY and CDR2 SMNVEV (reference sequence). The V end was cut by 4 bases, the J end by 1 base, with 10 bases between. CDR3 coding DNA: TGTGCCAGCAGTTGGGACCGGTGGAACACTGAAGCTTTCTTT. Translating gives CASSWDRWNTEAFF.

CDR3 nucleotides: TGTGCCAGTAGTTCCCGGACAGGGTTGAACACTGAAGCTTTCTTT. Translation: CASSSRTGLNTEAFF. The V gene is TRBV19, the J gene TRBJ1-1; TRBD1 matches at 8 bases. The germline V gene has CDR1 LNHDA and CDR2 SQIVND (reference sequence). J lost 0 bases, V lost 5 bases, and 5 bases had no gene match. The CDR3 contains 15 residues.

The CDR3 nucleotides read TGCGCCAGCAGCCAGGAAAGCACAGCTAACACTGAAGCTTTCTTT. This translates into CASSQESTANTEAFF. The chain combines TRBV4-3 with TRBJ1-1, with D hard to call. The V and J ends lost 3 bases and 2 bases respectively, with 13 bases between them. Germline lookup yields CDR1 LGHNA and CDR2 YSLEER. The CDR3 has 15 residues.

This chain links TRBV7-9 with TRBJ2-7; 11 positions match TRBD1. The J segment lost 1 base and the V segment lost 5 bases, leaving 10 bases of the junction unmatched. Germline CDR1 is SEHNR and CDR2 is FQNEAQ (reference sequence). The CDR3 consists of 17 residues. CDR3 region: CASSLGTGGSLSYEQYF. CDR3 nucleotides: TGTGCCAGCAGCCTCGGGACAGGGGGGTCCCTTTCCTACGAGCAGTACTTC.

The CDR3 sequence: CASSSWTSGRNEQFF. The CDR3 nucleotides are TGTGCCAGCAGCTCGTGGACTAGCGGGAGGAATGAGCAGTTCTTC. The rearrangement joins TRBV5-4 to TRBJ2-1; 14 bases align to TRBD2. J lost 7 bases, V lost 3 bases, and 3 bases had no gene match. Germline CDR1 is SGHNT and CDR2 is YYREEE (reference sequence). This CDR3 has 15 residues. Full variable domain (outside the CDR3, taken from reference TRBV5-4 and TRBJ2-1): ETGVTQSPTHLIKTRGQQVTLRCSSQSGHNTVSWYQQALGQGPQFIFQYYREEENGRGNFPPRFSGLQFPNYSSELNVNALELDDSALYLCASSSWTSGRNEQFFGPGTRLTVL.

The chain recombines TRBV25-1 with TRBJ1-5; 10 nucleotides align to TRBD1. Germline V CDR1 and CDR2: MGHDK, SYGVNS. V shed 10 bases, J shed 0 bases, and the junction held 12 bases outside the gene matches. The CDR3 covers 17 residues. The CDR3 DNA is TGTGCCACCCCGGGACAGGGGCCCCAAAATAGCAATCAGCCCCAGCATTTT. It specifies CATPGQGPQNSNQPQHF.